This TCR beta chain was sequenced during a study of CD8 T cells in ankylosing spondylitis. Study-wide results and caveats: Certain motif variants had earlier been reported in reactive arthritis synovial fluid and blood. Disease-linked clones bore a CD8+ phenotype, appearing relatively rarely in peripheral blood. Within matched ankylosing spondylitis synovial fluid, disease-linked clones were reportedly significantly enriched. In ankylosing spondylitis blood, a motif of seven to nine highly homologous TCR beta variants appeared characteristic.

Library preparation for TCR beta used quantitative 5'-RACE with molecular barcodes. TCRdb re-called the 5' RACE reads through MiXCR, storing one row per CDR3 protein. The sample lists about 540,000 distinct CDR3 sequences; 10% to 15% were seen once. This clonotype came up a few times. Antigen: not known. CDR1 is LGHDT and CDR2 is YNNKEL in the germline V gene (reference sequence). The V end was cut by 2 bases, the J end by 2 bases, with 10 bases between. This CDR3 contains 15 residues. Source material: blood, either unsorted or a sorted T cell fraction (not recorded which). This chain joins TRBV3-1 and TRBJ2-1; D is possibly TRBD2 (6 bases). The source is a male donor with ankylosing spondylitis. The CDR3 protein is CASSQYGSTYNEQFF. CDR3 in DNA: TGTGCCAGCAGCCAATACGGGAGTACCTACAATGAGCAGTTCTTC.